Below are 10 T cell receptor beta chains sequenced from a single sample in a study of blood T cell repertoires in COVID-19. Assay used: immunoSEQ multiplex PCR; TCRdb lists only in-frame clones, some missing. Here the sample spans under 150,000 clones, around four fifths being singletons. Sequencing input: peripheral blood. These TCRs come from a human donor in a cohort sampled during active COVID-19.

The CDR3 reads CASSVSAGSTDTQYF. The CDR3 DNA sequence: TGTGCCAGCAGCGTATCCGCCGGTAGCACAGATACGCAGTATTTT. This chain connects TRBV9 to TRBJ2-3, with D unclear. Germline lookup yields CDR1 SGDLS and CDR2 YYNGEE. With 1 base removed from V and 0 bases from J, the gap between germline ends came to 9 bases. The length of the CDR3 is 15 residues.

In DNA, the CDR3 is TGTGCCAGCAGCAAACCCAGGTTGGACCAGCCGGGACTAGCGGGAGTATACGAGCAGTACTTC. This sequence encodes CASSKPRLDQPGLAGVYEQYF. This chain connects TRBV21-1 to TRBJ2-7; the D call TRBD2 from the table was never checked on the DNA. TRBV21-1 corresponds to a pseudogene. The CDR3 contains 21 residues.

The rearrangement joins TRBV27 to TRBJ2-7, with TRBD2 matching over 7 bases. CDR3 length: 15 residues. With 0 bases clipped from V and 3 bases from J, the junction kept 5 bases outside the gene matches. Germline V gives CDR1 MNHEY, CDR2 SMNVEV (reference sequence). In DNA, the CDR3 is TGTGCCAGCAGTTTATCCAGCGGGACGATCTACGAGCAGTACTTC. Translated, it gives CASSLSSGTIYEQYF.

The CDR3 spells CASSTTSGGYEQYF. As DNA, the CDR3 is TGTGCCAGCAGCACGACTAGCGGGGGGTATGAGCAGTACTTC. J is TRBJ2-7 and V is TRBV7-2; TRBD2 aligns across 13 bases. This CDR3 is built from 14 residues. The germline V gene has CDR1 SGHTA and CDR2 FQGNSA. Trimming at V came to 5 bases and at J to 7 bases, leaving 5 bases not matched to a gene.

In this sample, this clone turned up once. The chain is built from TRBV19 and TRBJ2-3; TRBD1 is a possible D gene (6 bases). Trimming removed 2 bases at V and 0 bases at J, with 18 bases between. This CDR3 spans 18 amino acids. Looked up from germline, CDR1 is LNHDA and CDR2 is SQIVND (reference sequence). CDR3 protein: CASSISVQGSTSTDTQYF. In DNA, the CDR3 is TGTGCCAGTAGTATAAGTGTGCAGGGGTCGACTAGCACAGATACGCAGTATTTT.

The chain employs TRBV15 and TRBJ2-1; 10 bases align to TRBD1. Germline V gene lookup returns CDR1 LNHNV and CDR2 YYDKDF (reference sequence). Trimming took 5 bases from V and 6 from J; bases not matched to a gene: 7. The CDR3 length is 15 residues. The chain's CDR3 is CATSYRDRGANEQFF. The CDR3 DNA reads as TGTGCCACCAGCTACCGGGACAGGGGAGCCAATGAGCAGTTCTTC.

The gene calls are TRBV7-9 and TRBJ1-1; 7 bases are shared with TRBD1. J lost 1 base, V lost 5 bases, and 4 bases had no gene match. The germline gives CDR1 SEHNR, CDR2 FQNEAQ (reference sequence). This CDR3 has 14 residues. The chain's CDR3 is CASSPRQGNTEAFF. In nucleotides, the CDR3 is TGTGCCAGCAGCCCCCGACAGGGGAACACTGAAGCTTTCTTT.

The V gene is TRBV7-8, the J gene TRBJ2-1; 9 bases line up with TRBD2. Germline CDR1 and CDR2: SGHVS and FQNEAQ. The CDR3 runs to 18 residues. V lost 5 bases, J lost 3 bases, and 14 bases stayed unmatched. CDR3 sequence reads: CASSLRVSKTSGYNEQFF. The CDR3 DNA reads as TGTGCCAGCAGCCTCCGAGTTTCGAAGACTAGCGGCTACAATGAGCAGTTCTTC. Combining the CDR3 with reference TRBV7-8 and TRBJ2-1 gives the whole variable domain GAGVSQSPRYKVAKRGQDVALRCDPISGHVSLFWYQQALGQGPEFLTYFQNEAQLDKSGLPSDRFFAERPEGSVSTLKIQRTQQEDSAVYLCASSLRVSKTSGYNEQFFGPGTRLTVL.

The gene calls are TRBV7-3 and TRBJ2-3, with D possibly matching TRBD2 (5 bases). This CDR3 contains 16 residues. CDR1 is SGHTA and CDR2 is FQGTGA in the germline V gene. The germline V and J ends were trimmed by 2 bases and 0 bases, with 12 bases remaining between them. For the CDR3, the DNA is TGTGCCAGCAGCTTAGGCGGACTCCCAAGCACAGATACGCAGTATTTT. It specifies CASSLGGLPSTDTQYF.

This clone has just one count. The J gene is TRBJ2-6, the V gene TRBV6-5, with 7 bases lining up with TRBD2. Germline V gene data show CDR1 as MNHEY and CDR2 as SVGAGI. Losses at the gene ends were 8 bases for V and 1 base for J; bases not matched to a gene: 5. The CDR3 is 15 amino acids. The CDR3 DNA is TGTGCCAGCCTGGGGGGGAGGTCTGGGGCCAACGTCCTGACTTTC. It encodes CASLGGRSGANVLTF.